This T cell receptor (beta chain) is from a study of cytomegalovirus exposure and HLA in healthy donors. Study results and limitations: A later analysis associated under 20,000 TCR beta sequences with HLA alleles at a 0.05 false discovery rate. Later on, an analysis found that several of the most significant clusters appeared to be linked to common viral pathogens, which included parvovirus B19.

The PCR employed 60 Vbeta primers together with 13 Jbeta primers. TCRdb's copy holds only in-frame clones and misses some; the assay was immunoSEQ multiplex PCR. Among 75,000 to 100,000 clones listed, around 82% were seen once. A remark on this clone: Its target is unknown.

The CDR3 sequence is 14 residues long. In germline, CDR1 is SNHLY, CDR2 FYNNEI. V was pared by 3 bases and J by 1 base, with 7 bases between. The clonotype comes from a man aged 35 to 55 in good health and CMV-seronegative. The sample was PBMCs. V gene TRBV2 combines with J gene TRBJ2-1, with D possibly being TRBD1 (6 bases). CDR3 nucleotide sequence: TGTGCCAGCAGTGACCAGGGGTCCTACAATGAGCAGTTCTTC. Translation gives CASSDQGSYNEQFF.